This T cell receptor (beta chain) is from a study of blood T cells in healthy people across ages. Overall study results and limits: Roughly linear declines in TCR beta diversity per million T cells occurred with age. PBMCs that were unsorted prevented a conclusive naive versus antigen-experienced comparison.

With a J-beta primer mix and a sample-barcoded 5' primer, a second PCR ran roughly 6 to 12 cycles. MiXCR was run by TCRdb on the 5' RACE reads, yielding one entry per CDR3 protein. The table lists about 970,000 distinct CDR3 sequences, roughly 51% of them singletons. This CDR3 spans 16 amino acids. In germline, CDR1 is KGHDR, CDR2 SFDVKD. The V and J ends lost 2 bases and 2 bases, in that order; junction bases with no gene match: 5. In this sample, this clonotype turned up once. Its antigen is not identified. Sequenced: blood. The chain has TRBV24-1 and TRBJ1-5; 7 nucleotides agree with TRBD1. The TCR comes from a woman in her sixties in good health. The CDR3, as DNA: TGTGCCACCAGTGATTCGACAGGGAAGGGCAATCAGCCCCAGCATTTT. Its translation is CATSDSTGKGNQPQHF.